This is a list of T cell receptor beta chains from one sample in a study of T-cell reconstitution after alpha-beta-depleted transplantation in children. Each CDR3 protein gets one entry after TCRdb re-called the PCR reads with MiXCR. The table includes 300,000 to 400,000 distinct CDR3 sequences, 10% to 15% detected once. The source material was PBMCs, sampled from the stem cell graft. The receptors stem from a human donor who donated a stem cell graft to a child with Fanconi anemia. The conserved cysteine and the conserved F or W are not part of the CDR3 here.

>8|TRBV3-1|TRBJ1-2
ASSGAGYT
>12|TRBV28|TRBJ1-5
ASSLRSGVRPQH
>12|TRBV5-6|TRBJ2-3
ASSSEPSADTQY
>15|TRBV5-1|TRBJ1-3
ASSRDPQGTSGNTIY
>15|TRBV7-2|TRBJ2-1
ASSPTPGLAPYNEQF
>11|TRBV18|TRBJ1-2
ASSPPGEYGYT
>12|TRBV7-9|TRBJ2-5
ASSPRNFKETQY
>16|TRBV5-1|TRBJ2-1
ASSLAASGGVSYNEQF
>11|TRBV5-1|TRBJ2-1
ASSLEPSGEQF
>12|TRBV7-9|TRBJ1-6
ASSPQGYNSPLH
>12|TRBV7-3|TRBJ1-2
ASYVTGQSYGYT
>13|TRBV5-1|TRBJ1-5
ASSLGDPDNQPQH
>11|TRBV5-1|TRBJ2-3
ASSLSQQAGQY
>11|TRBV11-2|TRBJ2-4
ASEWASGNIQY
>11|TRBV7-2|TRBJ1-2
ASSPDRVGGYT
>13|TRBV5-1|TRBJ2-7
ASSFDGTGGREQY
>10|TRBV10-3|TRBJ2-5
ATGPQQETQY
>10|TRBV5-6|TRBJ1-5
ASSIPSGPQH
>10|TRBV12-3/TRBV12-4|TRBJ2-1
ASSFEGDEQF
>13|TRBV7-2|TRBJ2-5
ASSLAGTGEETQY
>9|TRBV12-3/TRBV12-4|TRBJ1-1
ASSLRREAF
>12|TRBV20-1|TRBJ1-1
SAEQGFLNTEAF
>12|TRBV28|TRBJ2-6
ASRFSSGANVLT
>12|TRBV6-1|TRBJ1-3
ASSIFDSGNTIY
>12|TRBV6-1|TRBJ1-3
ASGGQAYGNTIY
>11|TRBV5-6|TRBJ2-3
ASSRDREDTQY
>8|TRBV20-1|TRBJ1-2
SGRNYGYT
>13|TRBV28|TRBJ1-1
ASSLPPGILTEAF
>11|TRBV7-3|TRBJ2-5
ASSLNREETQY
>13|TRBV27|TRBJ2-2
ASSFIPIITGELF
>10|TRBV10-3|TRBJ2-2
ASRVGSGELF
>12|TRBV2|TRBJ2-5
ASSEEGGKETQY
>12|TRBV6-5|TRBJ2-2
ASSYPYRAGELF
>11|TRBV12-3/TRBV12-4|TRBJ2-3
ASSWGTADTQY
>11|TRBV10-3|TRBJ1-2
ATLPSGGYGYT
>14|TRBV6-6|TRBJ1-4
ASSDRVGATNEKLF
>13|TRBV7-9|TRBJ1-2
ASSLGQGYGYGYT
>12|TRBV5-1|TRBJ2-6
ASRDRTGANVLT
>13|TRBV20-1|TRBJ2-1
SATGTSSSYNEQF
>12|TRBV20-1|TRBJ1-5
SAPPGQLFPPQH
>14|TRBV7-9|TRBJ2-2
ASSSGGQLNTGELF
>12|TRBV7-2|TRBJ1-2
ASSVGVRDYGYT
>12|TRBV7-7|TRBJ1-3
ASSLSPSGNTIY
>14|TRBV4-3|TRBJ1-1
ASSPLGGGKDTEAF
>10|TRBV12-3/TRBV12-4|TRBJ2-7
ASSPGGGLLY
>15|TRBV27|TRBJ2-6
ASSFTDLDSGANVLT
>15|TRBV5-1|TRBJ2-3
ASSFGPASGSTDTQY
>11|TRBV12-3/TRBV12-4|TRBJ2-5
ASSLAEQETQY
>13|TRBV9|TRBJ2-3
ASSVGRGEIDTQY